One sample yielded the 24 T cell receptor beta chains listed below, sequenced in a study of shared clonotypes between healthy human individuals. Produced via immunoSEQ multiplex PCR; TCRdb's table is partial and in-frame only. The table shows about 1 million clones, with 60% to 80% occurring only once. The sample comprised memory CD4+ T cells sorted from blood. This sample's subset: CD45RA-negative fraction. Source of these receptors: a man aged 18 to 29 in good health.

CDR3 bases: TGTGCCAGCTCATTTACTAGCGGGAGTGGGAATGAGCAGTTCTTC. Its translation is CASSFTSGSGNEQFF. The chain employs TRBV18 and TRBJ2-1; 11 bases align to TRBD2. V dropped 5 bases and J dropped 7; count of bases not matched to a gene: 7. Germline V gives CDR1 KGHSH, CDR2 LQKENI. The CDR3 runs to 15 residues.

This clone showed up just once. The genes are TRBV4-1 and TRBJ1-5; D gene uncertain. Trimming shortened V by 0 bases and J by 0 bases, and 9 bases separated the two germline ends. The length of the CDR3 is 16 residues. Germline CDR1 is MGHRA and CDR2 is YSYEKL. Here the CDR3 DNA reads TGCGCCAGCAGCCAAGATCGAAGATATAGCAATCAGCCCCAGCATTTT. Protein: CASSQDRRYSNQPQHF.

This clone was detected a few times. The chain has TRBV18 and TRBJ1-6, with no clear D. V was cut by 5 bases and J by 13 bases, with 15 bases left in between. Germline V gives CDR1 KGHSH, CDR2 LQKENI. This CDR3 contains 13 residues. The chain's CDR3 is CASSNGVESPLHF. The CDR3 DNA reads TGTGCCAGCTCAAACGGTGTGGAATCGCCCCTCCACTTT. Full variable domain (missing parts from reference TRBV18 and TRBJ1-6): NAGVMQNPRHLVRRRGQEARLRCSPMKGHSHVYWYRQLPEEGLKFMVYLQKENIIDESGMPKERFSAEFPKEGPSILRIQQVVRGDSAAYFCASSNGVESPLHFGNGTRLTVT.

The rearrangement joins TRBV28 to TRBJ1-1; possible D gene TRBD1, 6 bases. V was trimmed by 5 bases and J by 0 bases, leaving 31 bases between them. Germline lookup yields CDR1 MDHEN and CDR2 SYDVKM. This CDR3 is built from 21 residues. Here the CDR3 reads CASSPKRSGDRRVRMNTEAFF. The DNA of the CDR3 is TGTGCCAGCAGTCCCAAGAGGTCGGGTGACAGGAGGGTTCGGATGAACACTGAAGCTTTCTTT.

The DNA for the CDR3 is TGTGCCAGCAAACCCCGGGGCGTTTCCCTGAGCACAGATACGCAGTATTTT. Its translation is CASKPRGVSLSTDTQYF. The rearrangement joins TRBV5-8 to TRBJ2-3; D is tentatively TRBD1 or TRBD2 (5 bases each). The CDR3 sequence is 17 residues long. Germline V CDR1 and CDR2: SGHTS, YDEGEE. Trimming took off 6 bases at V and 0 bases at J, with 20 bases between the two ends.

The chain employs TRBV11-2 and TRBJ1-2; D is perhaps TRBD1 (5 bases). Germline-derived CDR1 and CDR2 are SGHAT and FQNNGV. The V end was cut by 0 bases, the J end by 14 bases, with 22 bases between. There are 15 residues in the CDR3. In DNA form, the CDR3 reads TGTGCCAGCAGCTTAGATCCCGGGGCCTCTTTTGGAGAAACCTTC. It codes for CASSLDPGASFGETF.

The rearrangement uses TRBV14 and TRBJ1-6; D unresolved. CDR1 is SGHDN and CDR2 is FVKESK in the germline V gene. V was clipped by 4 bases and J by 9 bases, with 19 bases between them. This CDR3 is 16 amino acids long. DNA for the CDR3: TGTGCCAGCAGCCGTTCTTCCGGGCAGGCGGGTTCACCCCTCCACTTT. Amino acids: CASSRSSGQAGSPLHF.

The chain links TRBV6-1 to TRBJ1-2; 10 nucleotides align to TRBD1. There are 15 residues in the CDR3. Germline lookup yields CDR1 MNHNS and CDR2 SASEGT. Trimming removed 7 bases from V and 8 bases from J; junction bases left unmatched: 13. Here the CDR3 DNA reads TGTGCCAGCACAAAATGGACAGGGACAGGGGAGGGCTACACCTTC. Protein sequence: CASTKWTGTGEGYTF.

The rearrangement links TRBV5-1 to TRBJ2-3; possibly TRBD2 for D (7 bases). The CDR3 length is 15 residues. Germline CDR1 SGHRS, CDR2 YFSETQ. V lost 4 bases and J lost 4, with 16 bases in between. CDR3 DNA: TGCGCCAGCAGCCCGCTTGGGGGGGCTGCAGATACGCAGTATTTT. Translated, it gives CASSPLGGAADTQYF.

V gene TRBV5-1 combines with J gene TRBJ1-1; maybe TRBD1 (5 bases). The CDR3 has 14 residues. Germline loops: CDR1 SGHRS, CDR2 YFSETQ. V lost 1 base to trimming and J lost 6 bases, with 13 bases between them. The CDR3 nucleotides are TGCGCCAGCAGCTTGATGTATGGGGGTTCTGAAGCTTTCTTT. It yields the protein CASSLMYGGSEAFF.

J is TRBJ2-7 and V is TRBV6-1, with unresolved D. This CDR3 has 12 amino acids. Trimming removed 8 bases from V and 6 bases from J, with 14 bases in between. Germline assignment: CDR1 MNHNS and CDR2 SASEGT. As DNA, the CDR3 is TGTGCCAGCCACACGAGGATTTGCGAGCAGTACTTC. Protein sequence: CASHTRICEQYF.

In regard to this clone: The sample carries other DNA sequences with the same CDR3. The CDR3 DNA reads TGTGCCAGCAGCGAATCCTACAATGAGCAGTTCTTC. Its protein product is CASSESYNEQFF. This chain uses TRBV2 with TRBJ2-1, with D uncertain. Trimming removed 6 bases from V and 1 base from J, with 4 bases in between. Germline-derived CDR1 and CDR2 are SNHLY and FYNNEI. The CDR3 totals 12 residues.

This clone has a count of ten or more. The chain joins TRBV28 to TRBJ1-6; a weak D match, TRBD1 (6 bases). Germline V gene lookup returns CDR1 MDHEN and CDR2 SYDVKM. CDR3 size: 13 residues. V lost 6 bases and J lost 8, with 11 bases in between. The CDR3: CASRSRGYSPLHF. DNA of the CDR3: TGTGCCAGCAGGTCCAGGGGATATTCACCCCTCCACTTT. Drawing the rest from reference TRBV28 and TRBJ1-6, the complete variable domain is DVKVTQSSRYLVKRTGEKVFLECVQDMDHENMFWYRQDPGLGLRLIYFSYDVKMKEKGDIPEGYSVSREKKERFSLILESASTNQTSMYLCASRSRGYSPLHFGNGTRLTVT.

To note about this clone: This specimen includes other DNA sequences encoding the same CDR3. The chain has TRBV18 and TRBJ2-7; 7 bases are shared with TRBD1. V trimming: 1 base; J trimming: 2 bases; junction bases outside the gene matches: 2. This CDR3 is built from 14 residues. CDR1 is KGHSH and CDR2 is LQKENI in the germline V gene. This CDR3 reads CASSPQGTAYEQYF. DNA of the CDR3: TGTGCCAGCTCACCACAGGGGACAGCCTACGAGCAGTACTTC.

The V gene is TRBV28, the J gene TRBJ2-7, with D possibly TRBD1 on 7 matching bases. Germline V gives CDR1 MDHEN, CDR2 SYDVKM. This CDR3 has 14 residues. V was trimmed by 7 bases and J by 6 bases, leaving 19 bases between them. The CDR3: CASTPWQGGLEQYF. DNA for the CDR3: TGTGCCAGCACTCCCTGGCAGGGGGGCCTCGAGCAGTACTTC.

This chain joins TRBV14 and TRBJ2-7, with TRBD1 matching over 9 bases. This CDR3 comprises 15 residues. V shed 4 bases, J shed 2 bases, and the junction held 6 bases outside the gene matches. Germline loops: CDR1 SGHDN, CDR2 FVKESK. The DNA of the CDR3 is TGTGCCAGCAGCCGGACAGGGGCGCCTGCCTACGAGCAGTACTTC. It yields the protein CASSRTGAPAYEQYF.

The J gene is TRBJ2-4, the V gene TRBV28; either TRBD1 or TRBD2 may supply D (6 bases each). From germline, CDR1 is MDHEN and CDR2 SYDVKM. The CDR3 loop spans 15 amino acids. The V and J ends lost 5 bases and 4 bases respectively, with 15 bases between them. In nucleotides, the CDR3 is TGTGCCAGCAGTCCCCCGGGGGCGTCTAAAAACATTCAGTACTTC. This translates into CASSPPGASKNIQYF. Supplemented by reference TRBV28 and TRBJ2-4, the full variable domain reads DVKVTQSSRYLVKRTGEKVFLECVQDMDHENMFWYRQDPGLGLRLIYFSYDVKMKEKGDIPEGYSVSREKKERFSLILESASTNQTSMYLCASSPPGASKNIQYFGAGTRLSVL.

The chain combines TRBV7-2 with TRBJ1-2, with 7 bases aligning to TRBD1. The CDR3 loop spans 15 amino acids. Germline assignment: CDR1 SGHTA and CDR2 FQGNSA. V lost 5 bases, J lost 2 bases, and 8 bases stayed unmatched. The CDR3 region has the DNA TGTGCCAGCAGCACCCGACAGGGTAGCAACTATGGCTACACCTTC. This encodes CASSTRQGSNYGYTF.

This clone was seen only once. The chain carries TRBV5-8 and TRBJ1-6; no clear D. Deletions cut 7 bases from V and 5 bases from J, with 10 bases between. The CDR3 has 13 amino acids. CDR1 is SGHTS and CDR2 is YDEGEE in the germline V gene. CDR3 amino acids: CASLQADNSPLHF. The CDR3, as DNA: TGTGCCAGCCTACAAGCAGATAATTCACCCCTCCACTTT.

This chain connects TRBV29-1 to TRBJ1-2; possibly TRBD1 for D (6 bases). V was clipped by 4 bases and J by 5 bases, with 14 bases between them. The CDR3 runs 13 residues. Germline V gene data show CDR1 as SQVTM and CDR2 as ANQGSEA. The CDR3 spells CSVGSGGGYGYTF. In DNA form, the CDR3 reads TGCAGCGTTGGGTCTGGGGGCGGATATGGCTACACCTTC.

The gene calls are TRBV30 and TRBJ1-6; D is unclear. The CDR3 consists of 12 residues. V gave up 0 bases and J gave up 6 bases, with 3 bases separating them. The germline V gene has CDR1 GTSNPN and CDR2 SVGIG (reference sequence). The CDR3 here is CAWSVTNSPLHF. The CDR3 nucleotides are TGTGCCTGGAGTGTAACTAATTCACCCCTCCACTTT.

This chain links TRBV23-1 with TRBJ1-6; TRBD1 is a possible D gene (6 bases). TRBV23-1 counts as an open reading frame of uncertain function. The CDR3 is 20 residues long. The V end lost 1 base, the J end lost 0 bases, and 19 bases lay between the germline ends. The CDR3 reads CASSQCYRVLCFSYNSPLHF. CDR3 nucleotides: TGCGCCAGCAGTCAATGCTACAGGGTCTTGTGTTTCTCCTATAATTCACCCCTCCACTTT.

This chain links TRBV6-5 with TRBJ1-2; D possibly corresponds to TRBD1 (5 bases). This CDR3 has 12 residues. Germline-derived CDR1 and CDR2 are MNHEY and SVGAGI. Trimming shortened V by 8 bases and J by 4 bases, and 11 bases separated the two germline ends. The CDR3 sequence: CASSDSPYGYTF. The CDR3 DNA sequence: TGTGCCAGCTCCGACAGTCCCTATGGCTACACCTTC.

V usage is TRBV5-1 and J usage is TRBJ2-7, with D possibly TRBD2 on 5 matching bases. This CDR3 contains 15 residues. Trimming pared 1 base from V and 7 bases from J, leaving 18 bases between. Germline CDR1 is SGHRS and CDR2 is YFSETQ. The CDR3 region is CASSLLPGSTGEQYF. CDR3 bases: TGCGCCAGCAGCTTGTTGCCGGGGAGCACGGGGGAGCAGTACTTC.